This T cell receptor beta chain was sequenced in a study of early T cells in non-severe SARS-CoV-2 infection. This clonotype occurred many times. The CDR3 consists of 12 residues. In germline, CDR1 is SQVTM, CDR2 ANQGSEA. Deletions cut 3 bases from V and 5 bases from J, with 8 bases between. Unique molecular identifiers were added to individual cDNA molecules. TCRdb redid the calling of the 5' RACE reads with MiXCR, one entry per CDR3 protein. Among approximately 33,000 distinct CDR3 sequences, roughly 3.9% were seen once, and the ten largest hold about 9%. The sample comprised whole blood. This receptor was obtained from an adult who was a healthcare worker with PCR-confirmed SARS-CoV-2 infection or an uninfected control (not recorded which). This sequence joins TRBV29-1 and TRBJ2-1; D gene uncertain. CDR3 sequence: CSVDLPNNEQFF. CDR3 sequence (DNA): TGCAGCGTTGACCTCCCGAACAATGAGCAGTTCTTC.